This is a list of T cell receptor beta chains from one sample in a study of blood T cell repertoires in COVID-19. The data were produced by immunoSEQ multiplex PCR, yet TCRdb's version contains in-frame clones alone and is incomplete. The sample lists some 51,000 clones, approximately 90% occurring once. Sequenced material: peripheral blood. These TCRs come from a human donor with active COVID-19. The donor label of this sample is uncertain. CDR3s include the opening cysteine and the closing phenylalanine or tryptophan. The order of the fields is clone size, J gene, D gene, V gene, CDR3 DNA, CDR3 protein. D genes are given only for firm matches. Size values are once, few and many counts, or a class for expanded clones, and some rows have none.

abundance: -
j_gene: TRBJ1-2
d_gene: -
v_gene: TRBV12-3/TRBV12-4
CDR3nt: TGTGCCAGCAGTTTAGGACGGGTTTATGGCTACACCTTC
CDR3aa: CASSLGRVYGYTF

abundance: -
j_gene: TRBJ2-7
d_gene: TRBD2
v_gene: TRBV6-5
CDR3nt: TGTGCCAGCAGGAAGGGAGCGGGAGTCTACGAGCAGTACTTC
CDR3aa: CASRKGAGVYEQYF

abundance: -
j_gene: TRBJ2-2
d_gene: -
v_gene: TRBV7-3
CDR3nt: TGTGCCAGCAGCTTACCAGGGTCCACCGGGGAGCTGTTTTTT
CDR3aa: CASSLPGSTGELFF

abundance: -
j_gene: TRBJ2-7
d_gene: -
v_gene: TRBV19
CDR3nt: TGTGCCAGTAGCGCGAAGCGGAGCTCCTACGAGCAGTACTTC
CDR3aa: CASSAKRSSYEQYF

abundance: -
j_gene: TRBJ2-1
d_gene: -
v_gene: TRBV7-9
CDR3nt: TGTGCCAGCAGCTTGGTGGGAGAGGGCAATGAGCAGTTCTTC
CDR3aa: CASSLVGEGNEQFF

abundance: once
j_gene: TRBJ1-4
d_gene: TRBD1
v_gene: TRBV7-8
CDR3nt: TGTGCCAGCAGCCAGACAGGGGAGAATGAAAAACTGTTTTTT
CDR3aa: CASSQTGENEKLFF

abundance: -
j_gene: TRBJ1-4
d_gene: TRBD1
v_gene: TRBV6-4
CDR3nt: TGTGCCAGCAGATCCTCCCGGGACAGGACTCCTCGGAATGAAAAACTGTTTTTT
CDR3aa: CASRSSRDRTPRNEKLFF

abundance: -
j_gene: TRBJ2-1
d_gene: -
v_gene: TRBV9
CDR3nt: TGTGCCAGCAGCGTAGAAGGAGCCCCCTACAATGAGCAGTTCTTC
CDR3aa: CASSVEGAPYNEQFF

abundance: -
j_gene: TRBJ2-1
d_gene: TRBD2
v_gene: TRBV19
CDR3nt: TGTGCCAGTAGTATAGCCACTGGACTAGTCGATGAGCAGTTCTTC
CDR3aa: CASSIATGLVDEQFF

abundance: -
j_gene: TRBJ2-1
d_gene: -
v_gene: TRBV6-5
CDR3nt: TGTGCCAGCAGTAACCGGGGAAGGACGGATGAGCAGTTCTTC
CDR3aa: CASSNRGRTDEQFF

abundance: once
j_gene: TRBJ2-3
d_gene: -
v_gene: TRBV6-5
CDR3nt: TGTGCCAGCAGCGACGGAGGCTTCTGGTGGTATTTT
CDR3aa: CASSDGGFWWYF